This T cell receptor (beta chain) originates from a study of blood T cell repertoires in COVID-19 (dated by TCRdb to the early 2020s). Regarding the study in general: Samples from collaborators originated in the United States, Italy and Spain and spanned both the acute and convalescent phases of COVID-19. The prospective study material was composed of cDNA or gDNA derived from T cells, B-cell-depleted T cells, or PBMCs. Where available, HLA class I and class II types were obtained from metadata supplied by the sample provider rather than from assay-based typing. Nearly every sample came with metadata listing a de-identified subject ID, COVID-19 status, age in years and sex. The repertoires were made available in a free public database intended to serve as a resource for research on the immune response to SARS-CoV-2. Deeply sampled blood TCRbeta repertoires from subjects exposed to, actively infected with, or recovered from COVID-19 were included in the dataset. Samples came from the ongoing ImmuneRACE study (first 160 participants) plus 1,254 subjects from 6 global collaborators.

The germline V gene (reference sequence) yields LNHDA for CDR1 and SQIVND for CDR2. Taken from cysteine to phenylalanine, the CDR3 has 16 residues. The DNA shown is the 48-base CDR3, in frame from base 1. Trimming accounts for 1 base at V and 6 bases at J, while the number of junction bases matched to no gene is 9. In the prospective study, participants were about 18 to 89 years old, resided in approximately 25 geographic areas of the United States, and were enrolled through a virtual design. Cohort assignment in the prospective study relied on participant-reported clinical history from a screening survey and a study questionnaire. ImmuneRACE Cohort 3 recovered participants were defined by two consecutive negative NP/OP PCR tests, healthcare professional clearance, or symptom resolution. Mobile phlebotomists in the prospective study collected whole blood, serum and a nasopharyngeal or oropharyngeal swab from every participant. Participants in the prospective study had the option to provide additional blood draws and questionnaires over an approximately 2-month period. Before DNA extraction, prospective study blood samples were shipped either frozen or at room temperature.

As for this clone: No cognate antigen has been identified for it. Nothing much larger sits one base from this clone, and base qualities are not available.

The paper as a whole reports these results and caveats: Clinical and demographic metadata were provided uncurated, with the amount varying by source and participant.

The immunoSEQ Assay, a bias-controlled multiplex PCR, was used to amplify TCRbeta CDR3 regions from genomic DNA. The original methods were these. The number of nucleated cells in each sample was estimated by amplification of reference gene primers within the assay. To quantify the absolute abundance of each unique TCRbeta CDR3 rearrangement, sequence reads were collapsed and filtered. Productive Simpson clonality was computed per sample as the square root of Simpson's diversity index over productive rearrangements. Sourced from immuneACCESS, this table was stored by TCRdb with only in-frame sequences that have V and J called. A share of the clones is absent; for the studies checked, an unresolved V gene accounts for under half, and the remainder has no known explanation. V and J calls and clone size are those listed in that table; D and trimming were worked out from the DNA. Across this sample there are more than 150,000 clones, with roughly 82% seen only once. Approximately 12% of the sample lies in the top ten.

Sequencing was performed on PBMCs or T cells enriched from blood (not recorded which). The clonotype comes from a man aged 40-55 years who had recovered from COVID-19. The chain couples TRBV19 to TRBJ2-3, with 8 bases matching TRBD2. The bases are TGTGCCAGTAGTATAGTGGTAACGGGAGGGCCGGATACGCAGTATTTT. Its translation reads: CASSIVVTGGPDTQYF.